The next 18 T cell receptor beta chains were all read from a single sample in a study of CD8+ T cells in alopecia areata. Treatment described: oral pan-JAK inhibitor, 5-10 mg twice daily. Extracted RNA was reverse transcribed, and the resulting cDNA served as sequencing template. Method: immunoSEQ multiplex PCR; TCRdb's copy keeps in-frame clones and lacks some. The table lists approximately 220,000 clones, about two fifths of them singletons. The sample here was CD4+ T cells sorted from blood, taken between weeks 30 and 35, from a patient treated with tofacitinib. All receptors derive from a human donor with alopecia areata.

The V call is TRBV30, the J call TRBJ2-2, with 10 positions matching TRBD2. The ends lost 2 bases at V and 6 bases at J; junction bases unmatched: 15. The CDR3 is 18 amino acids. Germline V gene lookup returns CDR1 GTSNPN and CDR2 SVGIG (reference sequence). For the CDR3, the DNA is TGTGCCTGGAGTCGGCCTAAAACTCCCGGGACTAGCGCCGGGGAGCTGTTTTTT. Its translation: CAWSRPKTPGTSAGELFF.

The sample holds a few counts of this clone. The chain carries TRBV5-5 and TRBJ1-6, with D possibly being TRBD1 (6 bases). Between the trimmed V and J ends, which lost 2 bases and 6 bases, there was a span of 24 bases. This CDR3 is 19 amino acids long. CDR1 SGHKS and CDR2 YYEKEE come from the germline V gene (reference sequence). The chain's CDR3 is CASSLVVPASGDGNSPLHF. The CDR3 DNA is TGTGCCAGCAGCTTAGTCGTCCCGGCCTCAGGGGATGGTAATTCACCCCTCCACTTT.

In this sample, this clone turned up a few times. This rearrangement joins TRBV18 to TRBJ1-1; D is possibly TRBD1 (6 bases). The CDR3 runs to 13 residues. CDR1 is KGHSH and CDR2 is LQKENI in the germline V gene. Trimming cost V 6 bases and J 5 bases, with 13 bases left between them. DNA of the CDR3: TGTGCCAGCTCCCAACAACAGGGAACTGAAGCTTTCTTT. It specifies CASSQQQGTEAFF.

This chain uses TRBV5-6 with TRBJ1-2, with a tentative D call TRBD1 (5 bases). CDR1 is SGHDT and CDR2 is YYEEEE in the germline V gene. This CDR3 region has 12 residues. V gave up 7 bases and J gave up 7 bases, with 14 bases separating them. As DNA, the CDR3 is TGTGCCAGCGCAACGAGGGGCGCTGGCTACACCTTC. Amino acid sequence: CASATRGAGYTF.

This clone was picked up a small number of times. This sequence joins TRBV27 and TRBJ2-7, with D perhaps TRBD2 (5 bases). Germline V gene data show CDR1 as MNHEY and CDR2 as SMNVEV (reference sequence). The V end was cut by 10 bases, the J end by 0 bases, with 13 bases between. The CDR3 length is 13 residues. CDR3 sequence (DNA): TGTGCCACCAGAGGACTCACCTCCTACGAGCAGTACTTC. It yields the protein CATRGLTSYEQYF.

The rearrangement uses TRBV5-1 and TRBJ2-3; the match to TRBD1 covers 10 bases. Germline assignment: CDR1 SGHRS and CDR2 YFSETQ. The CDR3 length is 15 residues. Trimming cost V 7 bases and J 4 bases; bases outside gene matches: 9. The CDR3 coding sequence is TGCGCCAGCTACCCCGGGGGGACAGGGGCAGATACGCAGTATTTT. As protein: CASYPGGTGADTQYF.

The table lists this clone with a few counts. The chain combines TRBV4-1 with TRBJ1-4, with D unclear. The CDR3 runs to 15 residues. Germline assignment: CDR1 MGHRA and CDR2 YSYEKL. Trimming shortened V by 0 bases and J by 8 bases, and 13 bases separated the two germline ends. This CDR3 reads CASSQDHKRKEKLFF. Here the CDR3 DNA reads TGCGCCAGCAGCCAAGATCACAAGAGGAAGGAAAAACTGTTTTTT.

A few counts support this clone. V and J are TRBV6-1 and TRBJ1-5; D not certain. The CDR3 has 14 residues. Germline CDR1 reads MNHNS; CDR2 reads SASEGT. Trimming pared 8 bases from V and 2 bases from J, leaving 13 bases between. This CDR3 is CASRAGYGNQPQHF. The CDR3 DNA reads TGTGCCAGCCGCGCGGGTTACGGCAATCAGCCCCAGCATTTT.

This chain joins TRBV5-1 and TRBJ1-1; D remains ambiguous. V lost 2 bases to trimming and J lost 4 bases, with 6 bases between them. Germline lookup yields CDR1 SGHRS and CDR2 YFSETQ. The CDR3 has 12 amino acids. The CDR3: CASSFGGTEAFF. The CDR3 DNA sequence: TGCGCCAGCAGCTTTGGAGGCACTGAAGCTTTCTTT.

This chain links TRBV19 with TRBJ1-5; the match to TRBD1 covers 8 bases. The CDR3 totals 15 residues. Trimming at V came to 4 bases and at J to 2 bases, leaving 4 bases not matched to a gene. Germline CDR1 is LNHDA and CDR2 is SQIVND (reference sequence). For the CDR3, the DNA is TGTGCCAGTAGTAACCAGGGACAGGGCAATCAGCCCCAGCATTTT. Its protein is CASSNQGQGNQPQHF.

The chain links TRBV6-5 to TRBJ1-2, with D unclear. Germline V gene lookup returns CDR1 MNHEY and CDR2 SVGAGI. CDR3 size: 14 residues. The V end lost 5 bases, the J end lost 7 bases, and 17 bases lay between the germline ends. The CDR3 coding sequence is TGTGCCAGCAGTGAAGTATCGCGGGTATTTGGCTACACCTTC. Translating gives CASSEVSRVFGYTF.

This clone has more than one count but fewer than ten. The CDR3 DNA sequence: TGTGCCAGCAACACCGATCGGGGGAACACTGAAGCTTTCTTT. Its protein product is CASNTDRGNTEAFF. This chain uses TRBV6-6 with TRBJ1-1, with D unresolved. The CDR3 has 14 residues. The germline V gene has CDR1 MNHNY and CDR2 SVGAGI (reference sequence). V was cut by 7 bases and J by 1 base, with 13 bases left in between.

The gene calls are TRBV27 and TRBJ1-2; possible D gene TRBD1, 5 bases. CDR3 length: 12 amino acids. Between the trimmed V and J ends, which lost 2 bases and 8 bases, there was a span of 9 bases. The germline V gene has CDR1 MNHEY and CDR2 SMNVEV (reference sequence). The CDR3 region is CASSLRGLGYTF. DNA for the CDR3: TGTGCCAGCAGTTTAAGGGGACTCGGCTACACCTTC.

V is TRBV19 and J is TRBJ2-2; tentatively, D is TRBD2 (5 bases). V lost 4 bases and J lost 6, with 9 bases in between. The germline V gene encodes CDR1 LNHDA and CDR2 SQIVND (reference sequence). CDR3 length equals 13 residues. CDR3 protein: CASSTPGAGELFF. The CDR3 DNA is TGTGCCAGTAGTACACCCGGGGCCGGGGAGCTGTTTTTT.

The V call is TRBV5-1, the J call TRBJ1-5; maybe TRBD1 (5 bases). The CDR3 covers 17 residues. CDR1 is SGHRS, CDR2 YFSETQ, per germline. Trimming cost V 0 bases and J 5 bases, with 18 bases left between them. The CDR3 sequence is CASSLGSVMGEHQPQHF. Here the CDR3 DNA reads TGCGCCAGCAGCTTGGGCTCGGTGATGGGGGAGCATCAGCCCCAGCATTTT.

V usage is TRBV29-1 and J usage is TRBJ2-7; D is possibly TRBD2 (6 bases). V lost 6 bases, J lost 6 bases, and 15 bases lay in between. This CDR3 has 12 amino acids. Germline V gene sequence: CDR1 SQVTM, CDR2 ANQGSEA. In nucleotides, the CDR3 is TGCAGCGTAGTGGGAGGCGGCTCCGAGCAGTACTTC. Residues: CSVVGGGSEQYF.

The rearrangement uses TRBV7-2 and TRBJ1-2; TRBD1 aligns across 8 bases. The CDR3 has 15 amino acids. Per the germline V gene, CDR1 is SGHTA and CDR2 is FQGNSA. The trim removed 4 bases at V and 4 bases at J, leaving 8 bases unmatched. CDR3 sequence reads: CASSYPRQGSYGYTF. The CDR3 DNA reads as TGTGCCAGCAGCTACCCCCGACAGGGGAGCTATGGCTACACCTTC.

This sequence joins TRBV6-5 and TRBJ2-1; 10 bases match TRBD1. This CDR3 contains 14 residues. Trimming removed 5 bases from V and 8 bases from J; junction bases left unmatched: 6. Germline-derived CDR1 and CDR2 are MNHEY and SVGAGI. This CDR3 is CASSKDRGLDEQFF. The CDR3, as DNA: TGTGCCAGCAGTAAGGACAGGGGGTTGGATGAGCAGTTCTTC.